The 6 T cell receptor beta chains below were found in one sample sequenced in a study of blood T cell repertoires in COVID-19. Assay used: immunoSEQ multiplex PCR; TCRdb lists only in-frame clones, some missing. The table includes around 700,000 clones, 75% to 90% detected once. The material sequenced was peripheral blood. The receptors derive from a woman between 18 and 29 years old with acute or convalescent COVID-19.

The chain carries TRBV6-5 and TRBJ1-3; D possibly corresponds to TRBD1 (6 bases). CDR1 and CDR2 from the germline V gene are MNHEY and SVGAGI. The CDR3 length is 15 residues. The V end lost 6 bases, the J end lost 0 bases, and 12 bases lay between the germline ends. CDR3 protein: CASSPTGPSGNTIYF. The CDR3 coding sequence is TGTGCCAGCAGCCCGACAGGCCCCTCTGGAAACACCATATATTTT.

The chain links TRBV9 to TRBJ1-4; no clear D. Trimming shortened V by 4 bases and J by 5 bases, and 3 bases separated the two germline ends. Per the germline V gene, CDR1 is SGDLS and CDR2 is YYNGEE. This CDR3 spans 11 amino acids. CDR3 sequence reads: CASSRNEKLFF. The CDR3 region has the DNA TGTGCCAGCAGCCGGAATGAAAAACTGTTTTTT.

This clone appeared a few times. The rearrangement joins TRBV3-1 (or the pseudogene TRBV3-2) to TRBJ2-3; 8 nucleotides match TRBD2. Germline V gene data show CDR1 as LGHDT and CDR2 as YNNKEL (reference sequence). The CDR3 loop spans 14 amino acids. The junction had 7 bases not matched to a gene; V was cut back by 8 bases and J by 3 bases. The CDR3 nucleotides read TGTGCCAGCGGCGGCGGGGGGTTTACAGATACGCAGTATTTT. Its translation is CASGGGGFTDTQYF.

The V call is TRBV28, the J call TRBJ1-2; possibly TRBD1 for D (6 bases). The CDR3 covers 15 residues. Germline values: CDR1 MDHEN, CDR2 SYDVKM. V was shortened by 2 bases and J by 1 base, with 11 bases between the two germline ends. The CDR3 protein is CASSLIAGVNYGYTF. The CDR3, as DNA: TGTGCCAGCAGTTTAATTGCAGGGGTTAACTATGGCTACACCTTC.

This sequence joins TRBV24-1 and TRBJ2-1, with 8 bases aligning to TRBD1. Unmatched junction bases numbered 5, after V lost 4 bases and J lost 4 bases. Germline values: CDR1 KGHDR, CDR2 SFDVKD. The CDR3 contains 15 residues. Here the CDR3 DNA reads TGTGCCACCAGTGACCGGACAGGGAGGTACAATGAGCAGTTCTTC. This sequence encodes CATSDRTGRYNEQFF.

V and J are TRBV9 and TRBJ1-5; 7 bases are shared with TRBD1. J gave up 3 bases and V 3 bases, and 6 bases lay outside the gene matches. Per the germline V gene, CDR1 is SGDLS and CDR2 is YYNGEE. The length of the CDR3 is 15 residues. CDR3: CASSASTGYNQPQHF. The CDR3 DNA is TGTGCCAGCAGCGCCTCGACAGGGTACAATCAGCCCCAGCATTTT.